A single sample gave rise to the 26 T cell receptor beta chains below, sequenced in a study of breast tumors, draining lymph nodes, adjacent tissues. TCRdb passed the multiplex PCR reads through MiXCR, listing each CDR3 protein once. The data show about 180,000 distinct CDR3 sequences, approximately 33% seen once. Breast cancer patients provided tissue from their axillary draining lymph nodes. Sequences were obtained from axillary lymph node tissue. The receptors stem from a female donor with breast cancer. Some clones in this sample may be carry-over from other donors' samples.

As for this clonotype: Being one base from a much bigger clone, this may be a read error. The CDR3 spells CVSSGTGGQETQYF. In DNA, the CDR3 is TGTGTCAGCAGCGGGACAGGGGGACAAGAGACCCAGTACTTC. The chain joins TRBV5-4 to TRBJ2-5; 11 positions agree with TRBD1. The length of the CDR3 is 14 residues. Germline V gene data show CDR1 as SGHNT and CDR2 as YYREEE (reference sequence).

Details on this clonotype: A clone one base away is much larger, so this may be a read error. The CDR3 end shows no conserved phenylalanine or tryptophan, and so a read error is likely. V is TRBV12-3 or TRBV12-4 and J is TRBJ2-1; no definite D call. The CDR3 sequence is 13 residues long. The germline V and J ends were trimmed by 6 bases and 6 bases, with 12 bases remaining between them. In DNA, the CDR3 is TGTGCCAGCAGCCCCCTTATTCGCAATGAGCAGTTCCTC. Translated, it gives CASSPLIRNEQFL.

The J gene is TRBJ2-5, the V gene TRBV9; D could derive from TRBD1 or TRBD2 (5 bases each). Germline CDR1 reads SGDLS; CDR2 reads YYNGEE. Trimming pared 5 bases from V and 1 base from J, leaving 9 bases between. CDR3 length: 13 residues. The CDR3 sequence: CASSEGIQETQYF. The DNA of the CDR3 is TGTGCCAGCAGTGAGGGGATCCAAGAGACCCAGTACTTC.

In nucleotides, the CDR3 is TGTGCCAGCAGCCCGTCCGGGACAGGGGGAGGCTACACCTTC. Its protein is CASSPSGTGGGYTF. The V call is TRBV27, the J call TRBJ1-2, with 11 bases identical to TRBD1. This CDR3 spans 14 amino acids. Germline V gene lookup returns CDR1 MNHEY and CDR2 SMNVEV (reference sequence). Unmatched junction bases numbered 8, after V lost 6 bases and J lost 8 bases.

This clonotype was seen many times. The chain employs TRBV12-3 or TRBV12-4 and TRBJ1-2, with TRBD1 matching over 11 bases. The CDR3 contains 13 residues. J was trimmed by 7 bases and V by 4 bases; bases with no gene match: 2. CDR3 coding DNA: TGTGCCAGCAGTTGGGACAGGGGGACTGGCTACACCTTC. It is translated as CASSWDRGTGYTF.

This clonotype was detected many times. The gene calls are TRBV7-9 and TRBJ2-3, with D possibly being TRBD1 or TRBD2 (6 bases each). CDR1 SEHNR and CDR2 FQNEAQ come from the germline V gene (reference sequence). CDR3 length equals 20 residues. V was cut by 5 bases and J by 2 bases, with 29 bases left in between. CDR3 bases: TGTGCCAGCAGCCTTACCCGGGGGCAGGACGGGTCAGAATACACAGATACGCAGTATTTT. This sequence encodes CASSLTRGQDGSEYTDTQYF.

This clonotype has ten or more counts. The chain combines TRBV7-2 with TRBJ1-2; D uncertain. Trimming cost V 2 bases and J 7 bases, with 11 bases left between them. Germline loops: CDR1 SGHTA, CDR2 FQGNSA. The CDR3 consists of 13 residues. CDR3 bases: TGTGCCAGCAGCTTAACCGGGTTCGGTGGCTACACCTTC. Its translation is CASSLTGFGGYTF.

This clonotype was detected once. Here the CDR3 DNA reads TGCAGCGTTGATGTACTAGCGGGAGCCACAGATACGCAGTATTTT. It specifies CSVDVLAGATDTQYF. The chain recombines TRBV29-1 with TRBJ2-3; 11 bases are a match to TRBD2. Germline CDR1 reads SQVTM; CDR2 reads ANQGSEA. The CDR3 length is 15 residues. Trimming removed 3 bases from V and 2 bases from J; junction bases left unmatched: 4.

This clonotype was recorded many times. V gene TRBV10-3 combines with J gene TRBJ2-5; TRBD1 matches 9 bases. Germline assignment: CDR1 ENHRY and CDR2 SYGVKD. J gave up 1 base and V 8 bases, and 2 bases lay outside the gene matches. The CDR3 has 13 residues. In DNA, the CDR3 is TGTGCCATCGGACAGGGGATCCAAGAGACCCAGTACTTC. Its protein product is CAIGQGIQETQYF.

This chain connects TRBV3-1 to TRBJ2-3, with D hard to call. This CDR3 has 15 residues. Deletions cut 1 base from V and 3 bases from J, with 11 bases between. Germline V gives CDR1 LGHDT, CDR2 YNNKEL (reference sequence). The CDR3 coding sequence is TGTGCCAGCAGCCAAGGTCCCCCCGCTACAGATACGCAGTATTTT. Translated: CASSQGPPATDTQYF.

This clonotype has a single count. The chain recombines TRBV20-1 with TRBJ1-1, with TRBD1 matching 7 bases. CDR1 is DFQATT, CDR2 SNEGSKA, per germline (reference sequence). This CDR3 region has 15 residues. The ends lost 5 bases at V and 5 bases at J; junction bases unmatched: 14. As DNA, the CDR3 is TGCAGTGCTGGAGGGCGGAGGGGGCTGAGGACTGAAGCTTTCTTT. As protein: CSAGGRRGLRTEAFF.

A note on this clonotype: A much bigger clone sits one base away, suggesting this may be a read error. The rearrangement links TRBV28 to TRBJ2-7; D uncertain. The CDR3 spans 10 residues. CDR1 is MDHEN, CDR2 SYDVKM, per germline. V dropped 8 bases and J dropped 8 bases, with 10 bases sitting between them. The CDR3 DNA is TGTGCCAGCGGAGTATACCAGCAGTACTTC. Protein product: CASGVYQQYF. The complete variable domain, with remaining parts taken from reference TRBV28 and TRBJ2-7, reads DVKVTQSSRYLVKRTGEKVFLECVQDMDHENMFWYRQDPGLGLRLIYFSYDVKMKEKGDIPEGYSVSREKKERFSLILESASTNQTSMYLCASGVYQQYFGPGTRLTVT.

V is TRBV6-5 and J is TRBJ2-1; a weak D match, TRBD1 (6 bases). Germline V gives CDR1 MNHEY, CDR2 SVGAGI. The CDR3 is made up of 12 amino acids. Trimming stripped 4 bases from V and 6 bases from J, with 7 bases between. The CDR3 nucleotides read TGTGCCAGCAGTTCACAGGGCAATGAGCAGTTCTTC. Translating it yields CASSSQGNEQFF.

This clonotype was counted many times. V usage is TRBV19 and J usage is TRBJ2-1; 7 bases align to TRBD2. Germline V CDR1 and CDR2: LNHDA, SQIVND (reference sequence). The CDR3 is made up of 18 amino acids. Germline trimming cut 4 bases from V and 4 bases from J; bases unmatched to any gene: 16. CDR3 nucleotides: TGTGCCAGTAGTACGTTTGGGGGAGGGCCTAGGGAATACAATGAGCAGTTCTTC. Its protein product is CASSTFGGGPREYNEQFF.

In its sample, this clonotype was seen many times. The V call is TRBV6-1, the J call TRBJ2-1, with D possibly TRBD1 on 6 matching bases. Germline V lookup: CDR1 MNHNS, CDR2 SASEGT. The CDR3 is 12 amino acids. Trimming pared 5 bases from V and 4 bases from J, leaving 6 bases between. The CDR3 sequence is CASSQGYNEQFF. CDR3 nucleotides: TGTGCCAGCAGTCAGGGGTACAATGAGCAGTTCTTC.

As to this clonotype: Possible read error: a much larger clone is one base away. The chain links TRBV6-5 to TRBJ2-2; 8 bases agree with TRBD2. The CDR3 runs 16 residues. After removal of 5 bases from V and 1 base from J, the junction contained 6 bases not matched to a gene. Germline V gene sequence: CDR1 MNHEY, CDR2 SVGAGI. In DNA, the CDR3 is TGTGCCAGCAGTCACGTGAGCGGGAGGAACACCGGGGAGCTGTTTTTT. Translating it yields CASSHVSGRNTGELFF.

The table lists this clonotype with many counts. The chain uses TRBV11-3 and TRBJ1-6; D is unresolved. The V and J ends lost 3 bases and 7 bases respectively, with 7 bases between them. Per germline, CDR1 SGHNT and CDR2 YENEEA. The CDR3 runs to 13 residues. CDR3 nucleotide sequence: TGTGCCAGCAGCTTCTTGGGCAATTCACCCCTCCACTTT. Translated, it gives CASSFLGNSPLHF.

This clonotype was observed a few times. Possible read error: a much larger clone is one base away. Lacking the conserved final phenylalanine or tryptophan, this CDR3 likely reflects a read error. V gene TRBV19 combines with J gene TRBJ2-7, with 10 bases that match TRBD2. V lost 9 bases to trimming and J lost 6 bases; unmatched junction nucleotides: 14. CDR1 is LNHDA, CDR2 SQIVND, per germline (reference sequence). The CDR3 has 15 residues. CDR3 sequence: CASTPEREGQGEQYL. The CDR3 bases are TGTGCCAGCACACCTGAGCGGGAGGGCCAGGGCGAGCAGTACCTC.

This clonotype has ten or more counts. The gene calls are TRBV15 and TRBJ1-2; TRBD1 agrees at 7 bases. This CDR3 spans 14 amino acids. Trimming took 5 bases from V and 2 from J; bases not matched to a gene: 5. Germline V gene data show CDR1 as LNHNV and CDR2 as YYDKDF (reference sequence). The CDR3, as DNA: TGTGCCACCAGCTCCCGGGGACAGAACTATGGCTACACCTTC. Protein: CATSSRGQNYGYTF.

As regards this clonotype: A much more abundant neighbour one base away suggests this may be a read error. Here the CDR3 omits its conserved ending phenylalanine or tryptophan, so a read error is the likely source. The gene calls are TRBV19 and TRBJ2-1; TRBD2 aligns across 12 bases. The V gene's germline CDR1 is LNHDA and CDR2 SQIVND (reference sequence). V trimming: 5 bases; J trimming: 0 bases; junction bases outside the gene matches: 2. The CDR3 is 16 residues long. CDR3 amino acids: CASSGLAGSSYNEQFS. The CDR3 DNA reads TGTGCCAGTAGTGGACTAGCGGGGAGCTCCTACAATGAGCAGTTCTCC.

This clonotype was observed a few times. The chain joins TRBV29-1 to TRBJ1-2, with TRBD1 as a possible D gene (5 bases). The CDR3 sequence is 13 residues long. The germline CDR1 and CDR2 sequences are SQVTM and ANQGSEA. V shed 2 bases and J shed 4 bases, with 11 bases lying between them. This chain's CDR3 is CSVEQGSLYGYTF. For the CDR3, the DNA is TGCAGCGTTGAACAGGGTTCTCTCTATGGCTACACCTTC.

To note about this clonotype: Without the conserved terminal phenylalanine or tryptophan, this CDR3 likely stems from a read error. It is unclear where the CDR3 begins or ends on the DNA, so no DNA is shown, and the CDR3 is as TCRdb lists it. The chain has TRBV9 and TRBJ1-3. The CDR3 spans 10 amino acids, including both terminal residues. Germline values: CDR1 SGDLS, CDR2 YYNGEE. This CDR3 is CASSLSGGNT.

In nucleotides, the CDR3 is TGTGCCAGCAGCCATTCCGGCAGGGAGAACACCGGGGAGCTGTTTTTT. Translation: CASSHSGRENTGELFF. V gene TRBV3-2 combines with J gene TRBJ2-2; TRBD2, as called in the table, went unchecked against the DNA. TRBV3-2 is a recognized pseudogene. The CDR3 is 16 amino acids.

This sequence joins TRBV16 and TRBJ2-5; TRBD2 might be the D (5 bases). Germline V CDR1 and CDR2: KGHSY, FQNENV. The CDR3 loop spans 14 amino acids. The V end was cut by 0 bases, the J end by 2 bases, with 7 bases between. The CDR3: CASSQSGGQETQYF. The CDR3 DNA sequence: TGTGCCAGCAGCCAATCTGGCGGGCAAGAGACCCAGTACTTC.

The V call is TRBV7-9, the J call TRBJ2-7; a possible D gene is TRBD2 (6 bases). Trimming pared 5 bases from V and 0 bases from J, leaving 23 bases between. CDR3 length: 18 amino acids. The germline CDR1 and CDR2 sequences are SEHNR and FQNEAQ (reference sequence). The CDR3 DNA follows: TGTGCCAGCAGCCAAGTAGGGGCATCCGGGACTTACTCCTACGAGCAGTACTTC. It specifies CASSQVGASGTYSYEQYF.

The sample holds many counts of this clonotype. V is TRBV7-8 and J is TRBJ2-7; 9 bases agree with TRBD1. Germline V CDR1 and CDR2: SGHVS, FQNEAQ. V shed 4 bases, J shed 0 bases, and the junction held 4 bases outside the gene matches. The CDR3 spans 15 residues. CDR3 sequence: CASSSGQGLSYEQYF. The CDR3 DNA is TGTGCCAGCAGCTCGGGACAGGGACTCTCCTACGAGCAGTACTTC.